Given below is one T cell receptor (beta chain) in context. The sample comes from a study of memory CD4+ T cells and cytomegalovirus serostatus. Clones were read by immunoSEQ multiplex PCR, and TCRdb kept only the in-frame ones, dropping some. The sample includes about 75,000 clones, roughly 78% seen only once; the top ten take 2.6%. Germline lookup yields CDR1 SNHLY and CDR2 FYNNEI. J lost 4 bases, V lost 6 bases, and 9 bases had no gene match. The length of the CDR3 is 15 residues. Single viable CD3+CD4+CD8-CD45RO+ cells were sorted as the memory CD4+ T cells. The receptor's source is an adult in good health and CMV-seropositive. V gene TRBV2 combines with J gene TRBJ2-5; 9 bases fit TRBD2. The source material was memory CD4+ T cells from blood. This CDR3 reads CASSLSGGSGETQYF. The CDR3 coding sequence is TGTGCCAGCAGCCTAAGCGGGGGGTCTGGAGAGACCCAGTACTTC.